The clone carrying this T cell receptor beta chain was counted a few times. Antigen: not known. Once obtained from cultured CD4+ T cells, the DNA was sequenced using the Oncomine TCR Beta short-read assay. Genomic DNA was isolated from cultured CD4+ T cells. TCRdb re-analysed the PCR reads in MiXCR, keeping a single row per CDR3 protein. The data hold 9,500 to 12,000 distinct CDR3 sequences, with around 23% observed a single time. Treatment defined: approximately nine-day PBMC culture with coronavirus spike peptide pools or control peptides (ViraFEST assay). Negative selection recovered the CD4+ T cells once they had spent nine to eleven days in culture. The data belong to a study of vaccination and CD4 T cells after COVID-19. Whole-study results and caveats: Detection of a median roughly 85% of reactive clones in convalescent patients was confined to the period after vaccination.

Germline assignment: CDR1 MNHNS and CDR2 SASEGT. V lost 3 bases, J lost 6 bases, and 11 bases stayed unmatched. The CDR3 totals 18 residues. The material sequenced was CD4+ T cells from blood, cultured in vitro, taken after SARS-CoV-2 vaccination. The V gene is TRBV6-1, the J gene TRBJ1-6; 10 bases match TRBD1. This sequence was found in a human donor who had recovered from COVID-19. The CDR3 DNA follows: TGTGCCAGCAGTGACCCCCCGGGACAGGGGTATGGTAATTCACCCCTCCACTTT. This translates into CASSDPPGQGYGNSPLHF.